What follows is one TCR beta chain and its context. Other DNA sequences within the sample encode an identical CDR3. Primers: 60 Vbeta forward and 13 Jbeta reverse. Generated by immunoSEQ multiplex PCR, the TCRdb table keeps only in-frame clones and is missing some. The table records tens of thousands of clones, roughly 74% of them present only once. This entry comes from a study of cytomegalovirus exposure and HLA in healthy donors. CDR3 size: 15 residues. Germline CDR1 is LNHDA and CDR2 is SQIVND (reference sequence). After removal of 4 bases from V and 0 bases from J, the junction contained 6 bases not matched to a gene.

This TCR was sampled from a young man in good health and CMV-seronegative. The sample consisted of PBMCs. The V and J genes are TRBV19 and TRBJ2-7; TRBD2 aligns across 7 bases. In DNA form, the CDR3 reads TGTGCCAGTAGTACCGGGGGGAGAGGCTCCTACGAGCAGTACTTC. Its protein product is CASSTGGRGSYEQYF.